A single sample is the source of the 10 T cell receptor beta chains below, sequenced in a study of Ad26.COV2.S vaccination and SARS-CoV-2 variants. The table came from immunoSEQ multiplex PCR; TCRdb's copy has only in-frame clones and leaves some out. The sample includes roughly 400,000 clones, around nine tenths of them seen just once. The sample's treatment: over 15 received Ad26.COV2.S at low or high dose, single or two shots; about 5 received placebo; per-sample allocation not given. Day 63 following the first vaccine or placebo injection was when the samples were taken. The starting material was peripheral blood, obtained in a trial of Ad26.COV2.S vaccine versus placebo. Every receptor here comes from a person between 18 and 65 years old who received the Ad26.COV2.S COVID-19 vaccine or a placebo.

The J gene is TRBJ2-2, the V gene TRBV2, with 7 nucleotides matching TRBD2. The CDR3 consists of 14 residues. V shed 8 bases and J 2 bases; nucleotides not matched to a gene: 5. Germline-derived CDR1 and CDR2 are SNHLY and FYNNEI. CDR3 sequence: CASHASGNTGELFF. CDR3 nucleotide sequence: TGTGCCAGCCATGCTAGCGGAAACACCGGGGAGCTGTTTTTT. The full variable domain, in which reference TRBV2 and TRBJ2-2 provide the parts outside the CDR3, is EPEVTQTPSHQVTQMGQEVILRCVPISNHLYFYWYRQILGQKVEFLVSFYNNEISEKSEIFDDQFSVERPDGSNFTLKIRSTKLEDSAMYFCASHASGNTGELFFGEGSRLTVL.

The CDR3 nucleotides are TGTGCCAGCAGCGTAGGGGGGGCAGGGATCCCCTACGAGCAGTACTTC. Translated: CASSVGGAGIPYEQYF. V and J are TRBV9 and TRBJ2-7; D might be TRBD1 or TRBD2, each matching 6 bases. The V and J ends lost 0 bases and 2 bases respectively, with 15 bases between them. The length of the CDR3 is 16 residues. Germline CDR1 and CDR2: SGDLS and YYNGEE. Combining the CDR3 with reference TRBV9 and TRBJ2-7 gives the whole variable domain DSGVTQTPKHLITATGQRVTLRCSPRSGDLSVYWYQQSLDQGLQFLIQYYNGEERAKGNILERFSAQQFPDLHSELNLSSLELGDSALYFCASSVGGAGIPYEQYFGPGTRLTVT.

The V and J genes are TRBV5-1 and TRBJ2-5, with 10 bases matching TRBD2. Unmatched junction bases numbered 1, after V lost 1 base and J lost 1 base. This CDR3 region has 15 residues. The V gene's germline CDR1 is SGHRS and CDR2 YFSETQ. This CDR3 is CASSLSGRAQETQYF. The DNA of the CDR3 is TGCGCCAGCAGCTTGAGCGGGAGGGCCCAAGAGACCCAGTACTTC.

The rearrangement links TRBV6-5 to TRBJ2-7; 7 bases are shared with TRBD1. Germline CDR1 and CDR2: MNHEY and SVGAGI. V lost 3 bases, J lost 8 bases, and 13 bases stayed unmatched. This CDR3 is 15 amino acids long. In nucleotides, the CDR3 is TGTGCCAGCAGTTATTCCGGGACAGACCTGGATAAGCAGTACTTC. This encodes CASSYSGTDLDKQYF.

In its sample, this clone was seen once. The gene calls are TRBV28 and TRBJ1-1; no firm D call. This CDR3 is 15 amino acids long. Trimming cost V 6 bases and J 1 base, with 15 bases left between them. Germline CDR1 reads MDHEN; CDR2 reads SYDVKM. CDR3 residues: CASSYRTYPNTEAFF. DNA of the CDR3: TGTGCCAGCAGCTATAGGACCTACCCGAACACTGAAGCTTTCTTT.

The CDR3 reads CASRLINQPQHF. The CDR3 nucleotides are TGTGCCAGCAGACTCATTAATCAGCCCCAGCATTTT. This chain connects TRBV28 to TRBJ1-5, with unresolved D. Germline V gene lookup returns CDR1 MDHEN and CDR2 SYDVKM. Trimming took off 6 bases at V and 4 bases at J, with 7 bases between the two ends. The CDR3 is 12 amino acids.

CDR3 region: CASSFSMNTEAFF. CDR3 sequence (DNA): TGCGCCAGCAGCTTTAGCATGAACACTGAAGCTTTCTTT. The chain joins TRBV5-1 to TRBJ1-1; D remains ambiguous. Trimming took off 2 bases at V and 0 bases at J, with 5 bases between the two ends. The CDR3 spans 13 residues. CDR1 is SGHRS, CDR2 YFSETQ, per germline.

The chain joins TRBV11-2 to TRBJ2-3; possible D gene TRBD2, 5 bases. The CDR3 totals 17 residues. The V end lost 5 bases, the J end lost 0 bases, and 18 bases lay between the germline ends. Per the germline V gene, CDR1 is SGHAT and CDR2 is FQNNGV. CDR3 in DNA: TGTGCCAGCAGCCTCCCCGAAAGCGGCGGGAGCACAGATACGCAGTATTTT. Its protein product is CASSLPESGGSTDTQYF. Based on the CDR3 plus reference TRBV11-2 and TRBJ2-3, the full variable domain is EAGVAQSPRYKIIEKRQSVAFWCNPISGHATLYWYQQILGQGPKLLIQFQNNGVVDDSQLPKDRFSAERLKGVDSTLKIQPAKLEDSAVYLCASSLPESGGSTDTQYFGPGTRLTVL.

This chain joins TRBV28 and TRBJ2-7; 10 positions match TRBD2. J was trimmed by 4 bases and V by 2 bases; bases with no gene match: 11. Per the germline V gene, CDR1 is MDHEN and CDR2 is SYDVKM. This CDR3 contains 17 residues. The CDR3 protein is CASSLRGVAGGMYEQYF. CDR3 coding DNA: TGTGCCAGCAGTTTAAGGGGGGTAGCGGGAGGCATGTACGAGCAGTACTTC.

The V gene is TRBV27, the J gene TRBJ2-4; D remains ambiguous. The V end was cut by 3 bases, the J end by 0 bases, with 9 bases between. The CDR3 runs to 15 residues. CDR1 is MNHEY, CDR2 SMNVEV, per germline (reference sequence). CDR3: CASSFLPVAKNIQYF. CDR3 DNA sequence: TGTGCCAGCAGTTTCCTTCCGGTAGCCAAAAACATTCAGTACTTC.